This T cell receptor (beta chain) was captured by sequencing in a study of blood T cell repertoires in COVID-19. Study-wide context: Researchers got acute and convalescent COVID-19 samples from the United States, Italy and Spain.

Per the original methods: Cell counts per sample came from amplifying reference gene primers. Measured with immunoSEQ multiplex PCR; TCRdb has only the in-frame clones, and not every one. V and J calls and clone size are as listed in that table; D and trimming were resolved from the DNA. This sample carries under 250,000 clones, roughly four fifths of them seen once, and the ten largest clones take around 3.3%. Germline CDR1 and CDR2: MNHEY and SVGAGI. After removal of 3 bases from V and 4 bases from J, the junction contained 8 bases not matched to a gene. The CDR3 is 16 residues long. The TCR originated in a young woman with acute or convalescent COVID-19. Sample: peripheral blood. The genes are TRBV6-5 and TRBJ2-2; 7 nucleotides align to TRBD1. The CDR3 nucleotides are TGTGCCAGCAGTTATATTGGGACAGTCGGCACCGGGGAGCTGTTTTTT. It translates to CASSYIGTVGTGELFF.